This T cell receptor (beta chain) derives from a study of cytomegalovirus exposure and HLA in healthy donors (TCRdb year 2017). Describing the broader study: A later analysis indicated that the 130 or so validation repertoires were generated on the platform also employed for the roughly 650 repertoires of the first cohort. In addition to the first cohort of approximately 650 subjects, a separate validation cohort of 130 or so different subjects was used. The study aimed to test whether cataloging public T cell receptors could reveal signatures of past pathogen exposure. To predict cytomegalovirus infection status, the study combined high-throughput TCR immunosequencing, statistical association of individual TCRs with disease status, and machine learning.

CDR1 and CDR2 are read off the germline V gene as LGHNA and YSLEER. From cysteine to phenylalanine, the CDR3 is 15 amino acids long. The kept DNA is CDR3 alone, 45 bases in frame from the first base. The junction carries 10 bases between V and J, which are trimmed by 0 bases and 2 bases respectively. The donors belonged to the validation cohort of around 120 subjects, which was separate from the approximately 700-subject first cohort. Overall results and qualifications from the work: While some public TCRs were present in many individuals, most TCR sequences turned up only very rarely across donors. In a later analysis, TCRs clustered in the first cohort were found to also tend to co-occur in the roughly 130 validation repertoires, with approximately 94% of cluster scores above 0. The authors suggested that the approach could potentially be extended to other disease states and immunological phenotypes. All 120 or so repertoires were used to score co-occurrence in the validation cohort in a later analysis, because that analysis had no HLA typing for the cohort. In both the original and validation cohorts, the classifier was reported to diagnose cytomegalovirus status with high specificity and sensitivity. Three of the identified cytomegalovirus-associated TCR beta chains were confirmed in vitro to be specific for cytomegalovirus antigens. The study listed 164 TCR beta chains as associated with cytomegalovirus.

Libraries were built with the immunoSEQ multiplex PCR assay. On the study's bioinformatics: To diagnose cytomegalovirus status from the catalog of TCR beta chain sequences, a statistical classification framework was built. As stored in TCRdb, this immuneACCESS dataset retains in-frame rearrangements with V and J assigned. A fraction of the clones does not appear; measured against another copy, unresolved V genes explain less than half of the discrepancy, and the remainder lacks a known reason. V, J and clone size are those of that table, while D and trimming were read from the DNA. The sample table records under 150,000 clones; approximately 90% of these occur just once. About 1.9% of the sample is in the top ten clones. Of note for this clone: The specificity of this receptor is unknown. Qualities for individual bases were not recorded, and no much larger clone is one base off.

Sequenced material: PBMCs. The clonotype comes from a woman younger than 35 in good health and CMV-seronegative. Recombination connected TRBV4-3 to TRBJ1-1, with TRBD1 as a weak D call on 5 bases. The nucleotides are TGCGCCAGCAGCCAAGAGGGACTGCTAAACACTGAAGCTTTCTTT. The translation is CASSQEGLLNTEAFF.